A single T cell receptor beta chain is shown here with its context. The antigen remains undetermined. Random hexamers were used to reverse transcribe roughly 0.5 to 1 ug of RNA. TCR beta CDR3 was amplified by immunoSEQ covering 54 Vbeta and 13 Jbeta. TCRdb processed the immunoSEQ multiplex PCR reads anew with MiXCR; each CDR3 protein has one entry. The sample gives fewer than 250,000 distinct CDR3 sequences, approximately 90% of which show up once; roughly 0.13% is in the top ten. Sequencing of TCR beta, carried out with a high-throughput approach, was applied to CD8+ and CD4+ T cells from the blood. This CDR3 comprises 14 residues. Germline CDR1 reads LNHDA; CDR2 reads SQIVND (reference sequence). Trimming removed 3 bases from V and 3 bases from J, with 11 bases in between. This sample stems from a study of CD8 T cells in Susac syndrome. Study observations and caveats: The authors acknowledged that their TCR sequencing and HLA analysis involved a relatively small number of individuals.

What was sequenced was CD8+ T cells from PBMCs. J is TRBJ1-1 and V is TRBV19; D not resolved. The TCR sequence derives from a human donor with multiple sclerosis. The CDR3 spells CASSITQRYTEAFF. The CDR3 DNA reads TGTGCCAGTAGTATTACCCAACGTTACACTGAAGCTTTCTTT. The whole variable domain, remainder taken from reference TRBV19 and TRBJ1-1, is DGGITQSPKYLFRKEGQNVTLSCEQNLNHDAMYWYRQDPGQGLRLIYYSQIVNDFQKGDIAEGYSVSREKKESFPLTVTSAQKNPTAFYLCASSITQRYTEAFFGQGTRLTVV.